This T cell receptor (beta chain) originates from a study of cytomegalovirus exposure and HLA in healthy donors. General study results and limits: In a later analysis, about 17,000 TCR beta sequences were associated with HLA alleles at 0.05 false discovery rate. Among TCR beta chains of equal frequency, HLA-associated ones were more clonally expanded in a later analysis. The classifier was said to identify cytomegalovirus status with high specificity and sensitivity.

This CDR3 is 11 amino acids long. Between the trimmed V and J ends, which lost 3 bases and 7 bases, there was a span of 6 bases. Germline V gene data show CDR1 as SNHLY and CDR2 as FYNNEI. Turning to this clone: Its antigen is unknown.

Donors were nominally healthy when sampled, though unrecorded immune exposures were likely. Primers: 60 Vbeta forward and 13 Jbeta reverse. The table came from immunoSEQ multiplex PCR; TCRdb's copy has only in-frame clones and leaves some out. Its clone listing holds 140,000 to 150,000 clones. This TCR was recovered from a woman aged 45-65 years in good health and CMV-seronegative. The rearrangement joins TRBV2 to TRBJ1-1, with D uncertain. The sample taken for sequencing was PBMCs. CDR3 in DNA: TGTGCCAGCAGTGATCCCCGTGAAGCTTTCTTT. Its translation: CASSDPREAFF.